The 8 T cell receptor beta chains presented below share a single source sample, sequenced in a study of blood T cell repertoires in COVID-19 (dated by TCRdb to the early 2020s). To prepare the library, the immunoSEQ multiplex PCR assay was applied. TCRdb holds this immuneACCESS table with in-frame rearrangements only. Some clones are missing; in checked studies, unresolved V genes explain under half, and the rest has no known cause. This sample has over 85,000 clones in its table, and 60% to 80% of those were observed once. Under 20% of the sample is held by the ten biggest clonotypes. Sequencing used peripheral blood. The origin of the receptors is an elderly woman with active or convalescent COVID-19.

The rearrangement joins TRBV27 to TRBJ2-5; 10 bases align to TRBD2. Germline values: CDR1 MNHEY, CDR2 SMNVEV (reference sequence). This CDR3 is built from 16 residues. Trimming took 5 bases from V and 4 from J; bases not matched to a gene: 10. The CDR3 sequence is CASSPLASGRRETQYF. The CDR3 nucleotides are TGTGCCAGCAGTCCCCTCGCTAGCGGGAGACGAGAGACCCAGTACTTC.

This chain joins TRBV6-5 and TRBJ2-7; TRBD1 agrees at 10 bases. The CDR3 runs to 13 residues. V lost 6 bases and J lost 3; bases outside the gene matches: 2. CDR1 and CDR2 from the germline V gene are MNHEY and SVGAGI. CDR3: CASRGTGVYEQYF. The CDR3 nucleotides are TGTGCCAGCAGAGGGACAGGGGTCTACGAGCAGTACTTC.

This chain links TRBV28 with TRBJ1-2; possible D gene TRBD1, 5 bases. This CDR3 is 14 amino acids long. The germline V and J ends were trimmed by 6 bases and 3 bases, with 14 bases remaining between them. Germline lookup yields CDR1 MDHEN and CDR2 SYDVKM. Written as DNA, the CDR3 is TGTGCCAGCAGGTCCGGGACTGATTACTATGGCTACACCTTC. Translated: CASRSGTDYYGYTF.

The J gene is TRBJ2-1, the V gene TRBV11-3; 10 nucleotides match TRBD2. In germline, CDR1 is SGHNT, CDR2 YENEEA. V lost 3 bases to trimming and J lost 7 bases; unmatched junction nucleotides: 6. The length of the CDR3 is 15 residues. The DNA for the CDR3 is TGTGCCAGCAGCTTGGGGAGCGGGAGGGATAATGAGCAGTTCTTC. It is translated as CASSLGSGRDNEQFF.

The J gene is TRBJ1-1, the V gene TRBV30; no clear D gene. The germline CDR1 and CDR2 sequences are GTSNPN and SVGIG (reference sequence). This CDR3 is 11 amino acids long. Trimming cost V 0 bases and J 6 bases, with 5 bases left between them. CDR3 nucleotide sequence: TGTGCCTGGAGTGTACAGCCTGAAGCTTTCTTT. This sequence encodes CAWSVQPEAFF.

The gene calls are TRBV5-1 and TRBJ2-1; weak D call: TRBD2 (6 bases). The CDR3 consists of 14 residues. Deletions cut 0 bases from V and 10 bases from J, with 14 bases between. The germline V gene encodes CDR1 SGHRS and CDR2 YFSETQ. This CDR3 is CASSLGIPGDEQFF. CDR3 DNA sequence: TGCGCCAGCAGCTTGGGGATTCCGGGAGACGAGCAGTTCTTC.

V gene TRBV11-2 combines with J gene TRBJ2-3; TRBD2 matches 7 bases. Germline V gene lookup returns CDR1 SGHAT and CDR2 FQNNGV. This CDR3 has 17 residues. Unmatched junction bases numbered 13, after V lost 3 bases and J lost 4 bases. CDR3 amino acids: CASSFPGGGRVSDTQYF. CDR3 coding DNA: TGTGCCAGCAGCTTTCCTGGTGGCGGGAGAGTGTCAGATACGCAGTATTTT.

J is TRBJ2-1 and V is TRBV15, with TRBD2 matching over 9 bases. The CDR3 consists of 18 residues. Germline trimming cut 5 bases from V and 3 bases from J; bases unmatched to any gene: 14. CDR1 is LNHNV, CDR2 YYDKDF, per germline (reference sequence). The CDR3 sequence: CATSGLRASGTRYNEQFF. The DNA of the CDR3 is TGTGCCACCAGCGGATTAAGGGCTAGCGGGACACGCTACAATGAGCAGTTCTTC.